This T cell receptor beta chain was sequenced in a study of T-cell memory formation after mild COVID-19. TCRdb redid the calling of the 5' RACE reads with MiXCR, one entry per CDR3 protein. In the table there are hundreds of thousands of distinct CDR3 sequences, over 15% of which are singletons. The study, taken as a whole, reports: While clones contracting from day 15 to 85 were balanced between CD4 and CD8, later expanders leaned CD4+. Some clones that responded were present in memory (sampled pre-infection), which suggests cross-reactive memory joined. For contracting clones, CD4+ ones sat mainly in CM and EM, CD8+ in EMRA.

With respect to this clonotype: The antigen remains undetermined.

The sequenced sample consisted of PBMCs or a T cell subset sorted from them (not recorded which). The receptor's source is an adult woman who had mild COVID-19 (a few samples of this study predate the infection). Cell type and time point are not known.

DNA for the CDR3: TGTGCCAGCAGCTCCCGTTTTGGAGGGAACACTGAAGCTTTCTTT. It is translated as CASSSRFGGNTEAFF. This chain connects TRBV4-2 to TRBJ1-1; the D is unclear. The CDR3 length is 15 residues. CDR1 LGHNA and CDR2 YNFKEQ come from the germline V gene. V gave up 5 bases and J gave up 1 base, with 14 bases separating them.